This T cell receptor beta chain emerged from a study of blood T cell repertoires in COVID-19. The wider study: The analysed material was cDNA or gDNA that came from T cells, B-cell-depleted T cells, or PBMCs.

There are 18 residues in the CDR3. The ends lost 4 bases at V and 4 bases at J; junction bases unmatched: 8. Germline lookup yields CDR1 LNHDA and CDR2 SQIVND (reference sequence). Generated by immunoSEQ multiplex PCR, the TCRdb table keeps only in-frame clones and is missing some. This repertoire shows around 400,000 clones, around 87% found once; its top ten account for roughly 2.1%. This receptor was obtained from a woman in her fifties or sixties with COVID-19, enrolled during active disease. V and J are TRBV19 and TRBJ2-2; 14 nucleotides match TRBD2. Sequences were obtained from peripheral blood. The CDR3 sequence is CASSTGLAGGLRTGELFF. The CDR3, as DNA: TGTGCCAGTAGTACCGGACTAGCGGGGGGCCTCCGCACCGGGGAGCTGTTTTTT.